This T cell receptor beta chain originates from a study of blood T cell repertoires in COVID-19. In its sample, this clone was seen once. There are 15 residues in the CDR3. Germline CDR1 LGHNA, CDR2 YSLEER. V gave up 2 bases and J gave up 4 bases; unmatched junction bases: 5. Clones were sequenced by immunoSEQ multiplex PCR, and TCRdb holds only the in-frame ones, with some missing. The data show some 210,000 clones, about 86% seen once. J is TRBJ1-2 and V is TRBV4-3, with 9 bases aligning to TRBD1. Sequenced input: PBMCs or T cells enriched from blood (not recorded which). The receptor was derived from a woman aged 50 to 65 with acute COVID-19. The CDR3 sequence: CASSQNHRGLYGYTF. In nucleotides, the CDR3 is TGCGCCAGCAGCCAAAATCACAGGGGGCTCTATGGCTACACCTTC.